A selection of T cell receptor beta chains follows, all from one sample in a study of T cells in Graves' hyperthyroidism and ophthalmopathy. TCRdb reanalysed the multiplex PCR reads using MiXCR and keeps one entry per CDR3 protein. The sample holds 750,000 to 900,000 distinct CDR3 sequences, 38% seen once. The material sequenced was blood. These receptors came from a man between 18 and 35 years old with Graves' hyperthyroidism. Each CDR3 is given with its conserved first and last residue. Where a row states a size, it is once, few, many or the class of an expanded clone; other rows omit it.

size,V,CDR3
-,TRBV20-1,CSAVEVAETPNTGELFF
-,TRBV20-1,CSVQTDMETQYF
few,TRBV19,CASSARRGSGANVLTF
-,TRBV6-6,CASRGTAATQETQYF
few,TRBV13,CASSRQGSNYEQYF
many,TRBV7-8,CASRIGAGDEQYF
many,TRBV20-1,CSATVRAPGRETQYF
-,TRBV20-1,CSARDIRTGVREKLFF
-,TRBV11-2,CASSLGHSGPQHF
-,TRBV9,CASGRGTAGEQYF
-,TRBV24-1,CASSYVAGTGIDGYTF
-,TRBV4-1,CASSQVIGYSYEQYF
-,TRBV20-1,CSALGRSNQETQYF
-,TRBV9,CASSPRTGRSSPLHF
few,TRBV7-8,CASSFSDNGFYEQYF
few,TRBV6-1,CASRPDSRLQPQHF
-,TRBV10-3,CAIKGEDRGHGYTF
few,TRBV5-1,CASSPHGGSSSYEQYF
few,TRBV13,CASSFERGLNTEAFF
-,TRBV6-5,CASSYPDPGGDYQETQYF
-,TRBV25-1,CASGGQANYGYTF
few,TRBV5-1,CASSIGQGTGNTIYF
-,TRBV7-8,CASTTGRGLGGTDTQYF
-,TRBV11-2,CASSSRLQPYEQYF
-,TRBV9,CASSSQGIPQETQYF
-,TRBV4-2,CASSQEGTPTAEQYF
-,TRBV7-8,CASSEVMGSGPQHF